These T cell receptor beta chains were read from a single sample in a study of early T cells in non-severe SARS-CoV-2 infection. TCRdb called the 5' RACE reads again in MiXCR, with one record for every CDR3 protein. This table holds tens of thousands of distinct CDR3 sequences, under 8% found once. Specimen: whole blood, collected at baseline. These receptors all stem from an adult who was a healthcare worker with PCR-confirmed SARS-CoV-2 infection or an uninfected control (not recorded which). Each CDR3 is given with its conserved first and last residue. Fields, in order: V gene, D gene, clone size, J gene, CDR3 protein, CDR3 DNA. D genes are given only for firm matches. Rows give clone size only sometimes, using once, few, many, or a class for an expanded clone.

TRBV27	NA	few	TRBJ2-5	CASSLAGAGQETQYF	TGTGCCAGCAGTTTAGCAGGGGCTGGGCAAGAGACCCAGTACTTC
TRBV24-1	NA	NA	TRBJ1-5	CATQPRTPSNQPQHF	TGTGCCACTCAGCCCCGGACACCTAGCAATCAGCCCCAGCATTTT
TRBV20-1	NA	NA	TRBJ1-6	CSARVEEHRNSPLHF	TGCAGTGCTAGAGTGGAAGAACATCGAAATTCACCCCTCCACTTT
TRBV7-8	TRBD1	few	TRBJ1-5	CASSRRQGDHQPQHF	TGTGCCAGCAGCCGTCGACAGGGGGATCATCAGCCCCAGCATTTT
TRBV11-1	TRBD2	few	TRBJ2-1	CASSLLAGVSYNEQFF	TGTGCCAGCAGCCTACTAGCGGGGGTGTCCTACAATGAGCAGTTCTTC
TRBV20-1	NA	NA	TRBJ2-5	CSAILRDFQETQYF	TGCAGTGCTATTCTACGGGACTTCCAAGAGACCCAGTACTTC
TRBV18	NA	NA	TRBJ2-5	CASSPLGGRETQYF	TGTGCCAGCTCACCACTCGGGGGAAGGGAGACCCAGTACTTC
TRBV24-1	TRBD2	NA	TRBJ2-5	CATEPAGGQETQYF	TGTGCCACCGAACCCGCGGGAGGACAAGAGACCCAGTACTTC
TRBV4-3	TRBD1	many	TRBJ1-2	CASSQDGQDYYGYTF	TGCGCCAGCAGCCAAGATGGACAGGATTACTATGGCTACACCTTC
TRBV5-1	NA	NA	TRBJ1-2	CASSFRRGEYTF	TGCGCCAGCAGCTTCAGGAGGGGCGAATACACCTTC
TRBV12-5	NA	few	TRBJ1-1	CASGPEPNTEAFF	TGTGCTAGTGGTCCCGAGCCGAACACTGAAGCTTTCTTT
TRBV6-6	NA	many	TRBJ2-2	CASSSSNTGELFF	TGTGCCAGCAGTTCAAGTAACACCGGGGAGCTGTTTTTT
TRBV20-1	TRBD2	many	TRBJ2-7	CSAEKSGAEQYF	TGCAGTGCTGAAAAGAGCGGGGCCGAGCAGTACTTC
TRBV3-1	NA	many	TRBJ2-1	CASSQAGGFEFF	TGTGCCAGCAGCCAAGCAGGAGGGTTCGAGTTCTTC
TRBV5-5	NA	many	TRBJ2-7	CASSLMGAVEQYF	TGTGCCAGCAGCTTGATGGGGGCGGTCGAGCAGTACTTC
TRBV20-1	NA	NA	TRBJ2-3	CSEASGGTDTQYF	TGCAGCGAGGCCTCCGGGGGTACAGATACGCAGTATTTT
TRBV5-6	NA	many	TRBJ1-4	CASSPDGTNEKLFF	TGTGCCAGCAGCCCTGACGGTACTAATGAAAAACTGTTTTTT
TRBV20-1	NA	NA	TRBJ1-1	CSAREAQATIEAFF	TGCAGTGCTAGAGAAGCACAGGCTACGATTGAAGCTTTCTTT
TRBV28	NA	NA	TRBJ2-7	CASSLVAGAREQYF	TGTGCCAGCAGTTTAGTTGCGGGGGCCCGCGAGCAGTACTTC
TRBV7-2	NA	many	TRBJ1-1	CASSSGHNTEAFF	TGTGCCAGCAGCTCGGGACACAACACTGAAGCTTTCTTT
TRBV10-3	NA	NA	TRBJ2-1	CAIRPGRDLDEQFF	TGTGCCATCAGACCGGGACGGGACTTAGATGAGCAGTTCTTC
TRBV20-1	NA	many	TRBJ1-5	CSARDGGAGHYQPQHF	TGCAGTGCTAGAGATGGGGGGGCTGGGCATTATCAGCCCCAGCATTTT
TRBV18	NA	many	TRBJ1-4	CASSPGPVIEKLFF	TGTGCCAGCTCACCGGGACCGGTGATTGAAAAACTGTTTTTT
TRBV4-2	NA	NA	TRBJ1-3	CASSQDRVGAGNTIYF	TGTGCCAGCAGCCAAGATAGGGTCGGGGCTGGAAACACCATATATTTT
TRBV1	NA	few	TRBJ2-1	CTSSQDSGGPGNEQFF	TGCACCAGCAGCCAGGATAGCGGGGGGCCTGGGAATGAGCAGTTCTTC
TRBV3-1	NA	NA	TRBJ2-3	CASSQEWSTDTQYF	TGTGCCAGCAGCCAAGAGTGGAGCACAGATACGCAGTATTTT
TRBV7-6	NA	many	TRBJ2-7	CASSLVTDREQYF	TGTGCCAGCAGCTTAGTTACAGACCGGGAGCAGTACTTC
TRBV10-1	NA	few	TRBJ1-1	CASMSSGMTEAFF	TGCGCCAGCATGTCGTCCGGGATGACTGAAGCTTTCTTT
TRBV19	NA	many	TRBJ2-4	CASSADGAKNIQYF	TGTGCCAGTAGTGCGGACGGAGCCAAAAACATTCAGTACTTC
TRBV2	NA	few	TRBJ2-7	CASKETSNSYEQYF	TGTGCCAGCAAAGAGACTAGTAACTCCTACGAGCAGTACTTC
TRBV5-1	NA	few	TRBJ2-7	CASSFTGDYEQYF	TGCGCCAGCAGCTTCACGGGAGATTACGAGCAGTACTTC
TRBV5-1	NA	few	TRBJ2-7	CASSLGADFFYEQYF	TGCGCCAGCAGCTTGGGCGCGGATTTCTTCTACGAGCAGTACTTC
TRBV29-1	TRBD1	few	TRBJ2-7	CSASGQGDEQYF	TGCAGCGCCTCGGGACAGGGCGACGAGCAGTACTTC
TRBV5-1	NA	few	TRBJ1-2	CASSYLGGGYGYTF	TGCGCCAGCAGCTACCTGGGAGGGGGCTATGGCTACACCTTC
TRBV4-3	TRBD1	NA	TRBJ2-7	CASSQDMGTGTEQYF	TGCGCCAGCAGCCAAGATATGGGGACAGGTACCGAGCAGTACTTC